This TCR beta chain was captured by sequencing in a study of blood T cell repertoires in COVID-19. Whole-study context: Material from acute and convalescent COVID-19 was sourced from the United States, Italy and Spain. Nucleic acid was either cDNA or gDNA, and it came from T cells, B-cell-depleted T cells, or PBMCs.

This CDR3 has 15 amino acids. From germline, CDR1 is SGHKS and CDR2 YYEKEE (reference sequence). Trimming removed 5 bases from V and 2 bases from J, with 15 bases in between. In the authors' workflow: From reference gene primer amplification, estimates of nucleated cell counts were derived. The method was immunoSEQ multiplex PCR; TCRdb's version includes in-frame clones alone and lacks a portion of them. D and trimming were read from the DNA, whereas the V and J calls and clone size are those reported in that table. The repertoire has 200,000 to 250,000 clones, approximately 86% of them found once; the top ten carry around 1.5%.

The sample was peripheral blood. This chain joins TRBV5-5 and TRBJ2-3; tentative D call: TRBD1 (7 bases). The clonotype was recovered from a man aged 18-30 years with active or convalescent COVID-19. CDR3 nucleotide sequence: TGTGCCAGCAGGGGGGGACAGCCCCCCACAGATACGCAGTATTTT. This gives the protein CASRGGQPPTDTQYF.